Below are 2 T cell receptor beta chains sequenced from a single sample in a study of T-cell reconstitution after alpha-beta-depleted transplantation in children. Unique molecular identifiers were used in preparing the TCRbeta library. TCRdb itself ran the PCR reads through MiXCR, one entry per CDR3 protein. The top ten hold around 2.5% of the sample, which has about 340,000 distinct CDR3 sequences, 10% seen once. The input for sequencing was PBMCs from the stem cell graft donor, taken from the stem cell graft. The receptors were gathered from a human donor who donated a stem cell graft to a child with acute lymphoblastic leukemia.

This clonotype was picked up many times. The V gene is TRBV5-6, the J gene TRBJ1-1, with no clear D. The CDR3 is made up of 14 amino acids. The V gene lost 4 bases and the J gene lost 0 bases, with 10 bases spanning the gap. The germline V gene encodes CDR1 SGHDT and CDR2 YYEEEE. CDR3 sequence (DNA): TGTGCCAGCAGCGCGGCGACCCTGAACACTGAAGCTTTCTTT. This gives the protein CASSAATLNTEAFF.

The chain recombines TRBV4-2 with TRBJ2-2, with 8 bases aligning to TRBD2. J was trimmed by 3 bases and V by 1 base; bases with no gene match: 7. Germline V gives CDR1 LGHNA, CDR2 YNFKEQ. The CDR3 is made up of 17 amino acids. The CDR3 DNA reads TGTGCCAGCAGCCAAGTAGTCCGGGAGGGGGACACCGGGGAGCTGTTTTTT. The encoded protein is CASSQVVREGDTGELFF.